These T cell receptor beta chains were read from a single sample in a study of OX40 agonist ivuxolimab in advanced cancers. The data were produced by immunoSEQ multiplex PCR, yet TCRdb's version contains in-frame clones alone and is incomplete. The table includes 60,000 to 85,000 clones, about three quarters detected once. The starting material was CD4+ or CD8+ T cells sorted from blood, obtained in a trial of the OX40 agonist ivuxolimab. The receptors were gathered from an adult with an advanced solid tumor such as melanoma, head and neck, liver or kidney cancer. CDR3s include the opening cysteine and the closing phenylalanine or tryptophan. D genes are given only for firm matches. Size values are once, few and many counts, or a class for expanded clones, and some rows have none.

>TRBV11-2|TRBJ1-2|once|NA
TGTGCCAGCAGCCTACAGCTATATGGCTACACCTTC
CASSLQLYGYTF
>TRBV28|TRBJ2-3|NA|TRBD2
TGTGCCAGCAGTTCCGGGGGGGCCAGCACAGATACGCAGTATTTT
CASSSGGASTDTQYF
>TRBV7-9|TRBJ1-1|NA|NA
TGTGCCAGCAGCTGGGGGTCGACGAACACTGAAGCTTTCTTT
CASSWGSTNTEAFF
>TRBV5-1|TRBJ2-5|few|TRBD1
TGCGCCACCCGGACAGGGCCCCAAGAGACCCAGTACTTC
CATRTGPQETQYF
>TRBV2|TRBJ2-7|NA|TRBD2
TGTGCCAGCGGACTAGCGATATACGAGCAGTACTTC
CASGLAIYEQYF
>TRBV30|TRBJ1-1|NA|NA
TGTGCCTGGACCAGGATCGTCGGATATCTCAATACAAAATCGAACACTGAAGCTTTCTTT
CAWTRIVGYLNTKSNTEAFF
>TRBV7-6|TRBJ2-5|once|NA
TGTGCCAGCAGCTTAGACCCGGGCCTGACCGAGACCCAGTACTTC
CASSLDPGLTETQYF
>TRBV29-1|TRBJ2-3|NA|NA
TGCAGCGTTGGTTTCGGTCGGGATACGCAGTATTTT
CSVGFGRDTQYF
>TRBV5-5|TRBJ2-7|NA|NA
TGTGCCAGCAGCTTGTTCATGAGGGAGCAGTACTTC
CASSLFMREQYF
>TRBV7-6|TRBJ1-5|once|NA
TGTGCCAGCAGCTTCGGGGGGGGCGATCAGCCCCAGCATTTT
CASSFGGGDQPQHF
>TRBV28|TRBJ2-7|medium-sized|NA
TGTGCCAGCAGAGGAGAACAACTCTCCTACGAGCAGTACTTC
CASRGEQLSYEQYF
>TRBV19|TRBJ2-7|NA|TRBD1
TGTGCCAGTAGAGACAGGGCCTACGAGCAGTACTTC
CASRDRAYEQYF
>TRBV15|TRBJ2-1|NA|NA
TGTGCCACCAGCAGAGATCTAGCCTCCTACAATGAGCAGTTCTTC
CATSRDLASYNEQFF
>TRBV30|TRBJ1-6|few|NA
TGTGCCTGGAGTTACCCGGGGCATAATTCACCCCTCCACTTT
CAWSYPGHNSPLHF
>TRBV19|TRBJ1-2|NA|NA
TGTGCCAGTAGTATCTTAAGCGAGACTAACTATGGCTACACCTTC
CASSILSETNYGYTF
>TRBV30|TRBJ2-7|NA|NA
TGTGCCTGGGGACCGTCTTTCTACGAGCAGTACTTC
CAWGPSFYEQYF
>TRBV9|TRBJ2-6|NA|NA
TGTGCCAGCAGCGCCTTCAACTCTGGGGCCAACGTCCTGACTTTC
CASSAFNSGANVLTF
>TRBV19|TRBJ2-7|once|TRBD2
TGTGCCAGTAGTAAGGCTAGCGGGGGGGCCTACGAGCAGTACTTC
CASSKASGGAYEQYF
>TRBV5-4|TRBJ2-1|NA|TRBD2
TGTGCCAGCACCCTAGGAGCGGGACGCGGTTACAATGAGCAGTTCTTC
CASTLGAGRGYNEQFF
>TRBV4-1|TRBJ2-2|few|NA
TGCGCCAGCAGCCAAAGAACCAAGGAGAACACCGGGGAGCTGTTTTTT
CASSQRTKENTGELFF
>TRBV5-1|TRBJ2-7|NA|NA
TGCGCCAGCAGCTTACACGTGTTAAATAACGAGCAGTACTTC
CASSLHVLNNEQYF
>TRBV6-5|TRBJ1-1|NA|NA
TGTGCCAGCAGTTACGGGCCCATGAACACTGAAGCTTTCTTT
CASSYGPMNTEAFF
>TRBV7-8|TRBJ2-3|NA|TRBD2
TGTGCCAGCAGCCCTGGTAGACTAGCGGCCAGCACAGATACGCAGTATTTT
CASSPGRLAASTDTQYF
>TRBV18|TRBJ2-2|NA|NA
TGTGCCAGCTCACCTACGCGGCTCACCGGGGAGCTGTTTTTT
CASSPTRLTGELFF
>TRBV10-3|TRBJ2-5|NA|TRBD2
TGTGCCATCAGTGAGTCAGCGGGGCTAGGCCAAGAGACCCAGTACTTC
CAISESAGLGQETQYF
>TRBV7-9|TRBJ2-5|once|TRBD2
TGTGCCAGCAGCCCGCGGGGGTTCCAAGAGACCCAGTACTTC
CASSPRGFQETQYF
>TRBV19|TRBJ1-5|few|NA
TGTGCCAGTAAAACGGTCGGTGAGAATCAGCCCCAGCATTTT
CASKTVGENQPQHF
>TRBV11-2|TRBJ2-1|NA|NA
TGTGCCAGCAGCTTTGCGGGGGAGCAGTTCTTC
CASSFAGEQFF
>TRBV7-8|TRBJ1-5|NA|TRBD1
TGTGCCAGCAGCTTATTTGGTCAGGGGGCATCCCAGCCCCAGCATTTT
CASSLFGQGASQPQHF
>TRBV7-3|TRBJ2-3|NA|NA
TGTGCCAGCAGCCAAAGCCAGAGCACAGATACGCAGTATTTT
CASSQSQSTDTQYF
>TRBV20-1|TRBJ2-1|NA|NA
TGCAGTGCTACCGGCCCCAGGGGGGAGGTCTTC
CSATGPRGEVF
>TRBV6-1|TRBJ1-4|NA|TRBD1
TGTGCCAGCAGTCCACAGGGGATAACTAATGAAAAACTGTTTTTT
CASSPQGITNEKLFF
>TRBV7-6|TRBJ2-5|NA|NA
TGTGCCAGCAGATTAAAAGTGGAGGGGGCAGGGATAGAGACCCAGTACTTC
CASRLKVEGAGIETQYF
>TRBV7-2|TRBJ1-1|NA|NA
TGTGCCAGCAGCTTGAATGGCGGTGAAGCTTTCTTT
CASSLNGGEAFF
>TRBV28|TRBJ1-1|NA|NA
TGTGCCAGCAGTTTAACCGAAACACTTAGGGCTTTCTTT
CASSLTETLRAFF
>TRBV5-4|TRBJ1-2|NA|NA
TGTGCCAGCAGCTTGGCTTTTTTGGCCGGCTACACCTTC
CASSLAFLAGYTF
>TRBV19|TRBJ2-7|NA|TRBD1
TGTGCCAGTGCCGGGACAGGGGGGTCTGAGCAGTACTTC
CASAGTGGSEQYF
>TRBV2|TRBJ1-6|few|NA
TGTGCCAGCAGTGAAAGAGGGCTGGGGGATTCACCCCTCCACTTT
CASSERGLGDSPLHF
>TRBV6-1|TRBJ1-2|few|NA
TGTGCCAGCAGTGAAGCAGGGGGATCCTATGGCTACACCTTC
CASSEAGGSYGYTF
>TRBV11-3|TRBJ1-6|NA|NA
TGTGCCAGCAGCTTGCGGTTGATGGATAATTCACCCCTCCACTTT
CASSLRLMDNSPLHF
>TRBV11-2|TRBJ1-2|NA|NA
TGTGCCAGCAGCTTACCTTTCCCCTTGGGCGGCTACACCTTC
CASSLPFPLGGYTF
>TRBV19|TRBJ1-3|few|NA
TGTGCCAGTAGAGCGAAGTCCTCTGGAAACACCATATATTTT
CASRAKSSGNTIYF
>TRBV5-1|TRBJ1-1|NA|NA
TGCGCCAGCAGCTTGCTTCCCGGGGACACTGAAGCTTTCTTT
CASSLLPGDTEAFF
>TRBV4-1|TRBJ1-1|NA|NA
TGCGCCAGCAGCCCGGGCCGGGACGTGGCTTTAAGGTTCTTT
CASSPGRDVALRFF